The present T cell receptor (beta chain) was sequenced within a study of cytomegalovirus exposure and HLA in healthy donors. For the study at large: T cells numbering around 190 million yielded 100 million to 120 million unique TCR beta sequences in an earlier analysis. Early released data comprised some 85 million unique TCRs from HLA-typed donors.

Findings and caveats of the study: What a later analysis reportedly showed was that an Asian-associated ancestry cluster had fewer N-insertions than the approximately 670-donor mean.

This clone appeared a few times. Its antigen is as yet unknown. The ends lost 0 bases at V and 4 bases at J; junction bases unmatched: 5. Germline lookup yields CDR1 SGHRS and CDR2 YFSETQ. CDR3 length: 16 amino acids. 13 Jbeta primers and 60 Vbeta primers were used for the PCR. Profiled with immunoSEQ multiplex PCR; TCRdb holds only in-frame clones, not every one. Of over 120,000 clones listed, 8.5% to 10% are singletons. The sequenced sample was PBMCs. The source of this sequence is a man in his fifties in good health and CMV-seronegative. The V gene is TRBV5-1, the J gene TRBJ2-3, with TRBD2 matching over 10 bases. CDR3 coding DNA: TGCGCCAGCAGCTTGGAGTCTAGCGGGGGTTCAGATACGCAGTATTTT. Translated: CASSLESSGGSDTQYF.